A single sample gave rise to the 21 T cell receptor beta chains below, sequenced in a study of cytomegalovirus exposure and HLA in healthy donors. Primers included in the PCR were 60 Vbeta and 13 Jbeta primers. Clones were sequenced by immunoSEQ multiplex PCR, and TCRdb holds only the in-frame ones, with some missing. The sample has fewer than 100,000 clones. The specimen was PBMCs. The receptors derive from an older woman in good health and CMV-seronegative.

The chain recombines TRBV28 with TRBJ2-7, with 11 positions matching TRBD1. This CDR3 is built from 16 residues. CDR1 is MDHEN, CDR2 SYDVKM, per germline. V gave up 3 bases and J gave up 6 bases; unmatched junction bases: 10. Here the CDR3 DNA reads TGTGCCAGCAGTTTGACCCTGGGACAGGGGGTTGGCGAGCAGTACTTC. This translates into CASSLTLGQGVGEQYF.

The rearrangement uses TRBV5-6 and TRBJ2-2; 8 nucleotides align to TRBD2. This CDR3 has 15 residues. Trimming at V came to 0 bases and at J to 5 bases, leaving 3 bases not matched to a gene. The V gene's germline CDR1 is SGHDT and CDR2 YYEEEE. In nucleotides, the CDR3 is TGTGCCAGCAGCTTGGAGCGGGAGTCGACCGGGGAGCTGTTTTTT. Translated, it gives CASSLERESTGELFF.

V and J are TRBV28 and TRBJ2-3; 8 bases match TRBD2. Germline assignment: CDR1 MDHEN and CDR2 SYDVKM. With V trimmed by 4 bases and J by 3 bases, 9 bases remained unmatched. This CDR3 has 16 residues. CDR3 nucleotide sequence: TGTGCCAGCAGTTCATTAAGCGGACTAGCAACAGATACGCAGTATTTT. Translated, it gives CASSSLSGLATDTQYF.

The rearrangement links TRBV2 to TRBJ2-4; D might be TRBD2 (5 bases). V lost 4 bases and J lost 0, with 13 bases in between. There are 16 residues in the CDR3. Germline CDR1 is SNHLY and CDR2 is FYNNEI. The CDR3 reads CASSGRTSLAKNIQYF. The CDR3 DNA follows: TGTGCCAGCAGTGGCCGGACTTCTCTAGCCAAAAACATTCAGTACTTC.

This chain uses TRBV4-1 with TRBJ2-3; D not resolved. CDR1 and CDR2 from the germline V gene are MGHRA and YSYEKL. V was shortened by 1 base and J by 1 base, with 9 bases between the two germline ends. The CDR3 spans 15 residues. The CDR3 protein is CASSQGILGTDTQYF. As DNA, the CDR3 is TGCGCCAGCAGCCAAGGAATACTGGGCACAGATACGCAGTATTTT.

The gene calls are TRBV5-4 and TRBJ2-7; 14 bases map to TRBD2. This CDR3 contains 19 residues. The germline V gene encodes CDR1 SGHNT and CDR2 YYREEE (reference sequence). V trimming: 4 bases; J trimming: 2 bases; junction bases outside the gene matches: 14. Here the CDR3 DNA reads TGTGCCAGCAGCCAGAGACTAGCGGGAGGGAGTATAGGAGCCTACGAGCAGTACTTC. Protein: CASSQRLAGGSIGAYEQYF.

V gene TRBV5-4 combines with J gene TRBJ2-5, with 8 bases identical to TRBD1. The CDR3 sequence is 14 residues long. V gave up 4 bases and J gave up 4 bases; unmatched junction bases: 6. Germline lookup yields CDR1 SGHNT and CDR2 YYREEE (reference sequence). CDR3 in amino acids: CASSQQGGGETQYF. As DNA, the CDR3 is TGTGCCAGCAGCCAACAGGGGGGCGGAGAGACCCAGTACTTC.

This chain links TRBV7-9 with TRBJ2-5; TRBD2 aligns across 8 bases. With V trimmed by 1 base and J by 12 bases, 10 bases remained unmatched. The germline V gene has CDR1 SEHNR and CDR2 FQNEAQ (reference sequence). This CDR3 spans 14 amino acids. As DNA, the CDR3 is TGTGCCAGCAGCTTAGAGGGACTAGAGCAGGCAAAGTACTTC. Translated, it gives CASSLEGLEQAKYF.

The chain carries TRBV28 and TRBJ2-3; 7 positions agree with TRBD2. CDR1 and CDR2 from the germline V gene are MDHEN and SYDVKM. J gave up 4 bases and V 6 bases, and 10 bases lay outside the gene matches. The CDR3 runs to 15 residues. The CDR3, as DNA: TGTGCCAGCAGGACCCTTGCGGGAGTATCAGATACGCAGTATTTT. Translated, it gives CASRTLAGVSDTQYF.

The CDR3 DNA follows: TGTGCCATCAGTGAGAGGCTGAGCGGACCTCAAGAGACCCAGTACTTC. The encoded protein is CAISERLSGPQETQYF. The chain couples TRBV10-3 to TRBJ2-5; weak D call: TRBD2 (5 bases). The CDR3 spans 16 residues. The germline V and J ends were trimmed by 2 bases and 2 bases, with 15 bases remaining between them. CDR1 is ENHRY and CDR2 is SYGVKD in the germline V gene.

The gene calls are TRBV28 and TRBJ2-5; TRBD2 aligns across 9 bases. V gave up 4 bases and J gave up 3 bases; unmatched junction bases: 9. The CDR3 spans 16 residues. Germline CDR1 reads MDHEN; CDR2 reads SYDVKM. The CDR3 DNA reads TGTGCCAGCAGTTCAATCCCTAGCGGGATAGAAGAGACCCAGTACTTC. This gives the protein CASSSIPSGIEETQYF.

The V and J genes are TRBV19 and TRBJ1-5; D may be TRBD1 (6 bases). The CDR3 sequence is 16 residues long. Trimming pared 6 bases from V and 0 bases from J, leaving 15 bases between. Germline V gives CDR1 LNHDA, CDR2 SQIVND (reference sequence). The CDR3 reads CASSQGKGFSNQPQHF. DNA for the CDR3: TGTGCCAGTAGCCAGGGGAAGGGGTTTAGCAATCAGCCCCAGCATTTT.

The chain couples TRBV19 to TRBJ2-7; 14 nucleotides match TRBD2. The CDR3 is 16 amino acids. The junction had 7 bases not matched to a gene; V was cut back by 6 bases and J by 3 bases. Germline V gene data show CDR1 as LNHDA and CDR2 as SQIVND (reference sequence). The DNA of the CDR3 is TGTGCCAGTAGCTGGGGACTAGCGGGAGAACTCTACGAGCAGTACTTC. Protein product: CASSWGLAGELYEQYF.

The chain employs TRBV9 and TRBJ2-6, with no clear D. The CDR3 totals 17 residues. V dropped 0 bases and J dropped 1 base, with 11 bases sitting between them. Germline CDR1 and CDR2: SGDLS and YYNGEE. CDR3 residues: CASSVGVKSSGANVLTF. The DNA for the CDR3 is TGTGCCAGCAGCGTAGGAGTCAAATCTTCTGGGGCCAACGTCCTGACTTTC.

CDR3 in amino acids: CASRRIGYNEQFF. The CDR3 nucleotides read TGTGCCAGCAGGAGGATAGGATACAATGAGCAGTTCTTC. The chain combines TRBV25-1 with TRBJ2-1; D gene uncertain. The CDR3 covers 13 residues. Germline CDR1 is MGHDK and CDR2 is SYGVNS. Trimming left V 6 bases short and J 4 bases short, with 10 bases between.

As DNA, the CDR3 is TGTGCCAGCAGATCTCGGACAGGTAGCAATCAGCCCCAGCATTTT. It encodes CASRSRTGSNQPQHF. The chain has TRBV27 and TRBJ1-5, with 7 bases identical to TRBD1. The germline CDR1 and CDR2 sequences are MNHEY and SMNVEV (reference sequence). CDR3 length equals 15 residues. V trimming: 6 bases; J trimming: 0 bases; junction bases outside the gene matches: 5.

The chain uses TRBV30 and TRBJ1-1; TRBD1 is a possible D gene (5 bases). V was trimmed by 3 bases and J by 7 bases, leaving 33 bases between them. CDR1 is GTSNPN and CDR2 is SVGIG in the germline V gene (reference sequence). This CDR3 has 19 amino acids. In DNA form, the CDR3 reads TGTGCCTGGAGGGTTAGTCGGCAGAGGCCGGGACTGCCCGACGGTGAAGCTTTCTTT. It codes for CAWRVSRQRPGLPDGEAFF.

The V gene is TRBV5-6, the J gene TRBJ1-5; 8 nucleotides match TRBD1. CDR1 SGHDT and CDR2 YYEEEE come from the germline V gene. With 4 bases clipped from V and 3 bases from J, the junction kept 6 bases outside the gene matches. This CDR3 has 15 amino acids. CDR3: CASSRDRGFNQPQHF. CDR3 nucleotides: TGTGCCAGCAGCCGTGACAGGGGATTCAATCAGCCCCAGCATTTT.

V and J are TRBV7-8 and TRBJ2-5; 10 nucleotides align to TRBD1. V gave up 2 bases and J gave up 5 bases; unmatched junction bases: 8. The CDR3 totals 16 residues. CDR1 SGHVS and CDR2 FQNEAQ come from the germline V gene. The CDR3: CASSLRQGAWGETQYF. CDR3 nucleotide sequence: TGTGCCAGCAGCTTAAGACAGGGGGCGTGGGGGGAGACCCAGTACTTC.

V is TRBV11-1 and J is TRBJ2-1; D remains ambiguous. V lost 5 bases, J lost 0 bases, and 5 bases lay in between. This CDR3 is built from 13 residues. Germline CDR1 reads SGHAT; CDR2 reads FQDESV (reference sequence). CDR3 DNA sequence: TGTGCCAGCAGCCTCTTCTCCTACAATGAGCAGTTCTTC. Translating it yields CASSLFSYNEQFF.

The chain joins TRBV28 to TRBJ1-5, with 9 nucleotides matching TRBD1. The CDR3 runs to 16 residues. With V trimmed by 6 bases and J by 4 bases, 10 bases remained unmatched. Germline V lookup: CDR1 MDHEN, CDR2 SYDVKM. The chain's CDR3 is CASRLGGQGKNQPQHF. The CDR3 region has the DNA TGTGCCAGCAGATTAGGGGGACAGGGAAAAAATCAGCCCCAGCATTTT.